What follows are 18 T cell receptor beta chains derived from one specimen sequenced in a study of CD8+ T cells in alopecia areata (dated by TCRdb to 2017 to 2018). This specimen's time point label, interpreted: baseline before oral tofacitinib. The library was obtained by the immunoSEQ multiplex PCR assay. RNA was extracted from all samples and reverse transcribed into cDNA as template for TCR sequencing. TCRdb stores this immuneACCESS table with in-frame sequences only. Part of the clones is absent; in the studies checked, under half of the shortfall reflects unresolved V genes, and no reason is known for the rest. For this sample there are 180,000 or so clones; about 66% appear just once. The ten largest clones represent approximately 10% of the sample. The sequencing used CD8+ T cells sorted from blood, collected at week 0. Receptors were obtained from a human donor with alopecia areata.

The genes are TRBV2 and TRBJ1-1; D ambiguous. The ends were cut back, 7 bases at V and 7 bases at J, with 25 bases in the middle. The germline V gene encodes CDR1 SNHLY and CDR2 FYNNEI. The CDR3 covers 16 residues. CDR3 bases: TGTGCCAGCAAACCTTTGCCCGGTAGGGCCCCTGATGAAGCTTTCTTT. Amino acid sequence: CASKPLPGRAPDEAFF.

J is TRBJ1-1 and V is TRBV29-1; 9 nucleotides match TRBD1. This CDR3 comprises 13 residues. Germline lookup yields CDR1 SQVTM and CDR2 ANQGSEA. V lost 4 bases, J lost 5 bases, and 5 bases stayed unmatched. The CDR3 reads CSVVWGQGTEAFF. The CDR3 coding sequence is TGCAGCGTTGTTTGGGGACAGGGAACTGAAGCTTTCTTT.

This clone was seen more than once but under ten times. The chain uses TRBV19 and TRBJ1-6; D might be TRBD1 (5 bases). The germline CDR1 and CDR2 sequences are LNHDA and SQIVND (reference sequence). This CDR3 is built from 13 residues. The V end lost 5 bases, the J end lost 17 bases, and 19 bases lay between the germline ends. The CDR3 bases are TGTGCCAGTAGTCATCCCCGAGACAGACCTTTCCACTTT. Amino acids: CASSHPRDRPFHF. Looking up the rest from reference TRBV19 and TRBJ1-6 gives the full variable domain: DGGITQSPKYLFRKEGQNVTLSCEQNLNHDAMYWYRQDPGQGLRLIYYSQIVNDFQKGDIAEGYSVSREKKESFPLTVTSAQKNPTAFYLCASSHPRDRPFHFGNGTRLTVT.

The rearrangement links TRBV10-3 to TRBJ2-1; 10 bases line up with TRBD2. The CDR3 totals 13 residues. Losses at the gene ends were 10 bases for V and 14 bases for J; bases not matched to a gene: 14. Germline V gene lookup returns CDR1 ENHRY and CDR2 SYGVKD. CDR3 bases: TGTGCCAGCACAACTAGCGGGGAATCCACCGAGTTCTTC. Protein: CASTTSGESTEFF.

Here the CDR3 DNA reads TGTGCCAGCAGTTTAGGCGGAGTACCAGATACGCAGTATTTT. Its protein is CASSLGGVPDTQYF. V and J are TRBV27 and TRBJ2-3; D call uncertain. Germline loops: CDR1 MNHEY, CDR2 SMNVEV (reference sequence). The CDR3 is 14 residues long. V dropped 2 bases and J dropped 4 bases, with 10 bases sitting between them.

V is TRBV11-1 and J is TRBJ2-5, with D possibly TRBD2 on 6 matching bases. Trimming left V 4 bases short and J 2 bases short, with 14 bases between. Looked up from germline, CDR1 is SGHAT and CDR2 is FQDESV (reference sequence). This CDR3 has 15 amino acids. CDR3 amino acids: CASSYGTGDQETQYF. In nucleotides, the CDR3 is TGTGCCAGCAGCTACGGGACGGGGGATCAAGAGACCCAGTACTTC.

This clone has only one observation. This rearrangement joins TRBV5-1 to TRBJ2-2; D not resolved. This CDR3 is built from 10 residues. V gave up 7 bases and J gave up 5 bases, with 3 bases separating them. Per germline, CDR1 SGHRS and CDR2 YFSETQ. This CDR3 reads CASGTGELFF. The CDR3 region has the DNA TGCGCCAGCGGAACCGGGGAGCTGTTTTTT.

The V and J genes are TRBV7-9 and TRBJ1-4; no clear D. Germline V gives CDR1 SEHNR, CDR2 FQNEAQ (reference sequence). Trimming removed 5 bases at V and 5 bases at J, with 9 bases between. There are 13 residues in the CDR3. Written as DNA, the CDR3 is TGTGCCAGCAGCCTATCTGGGAATGAAAAACTGTTTTTT. Translating it yields CASSLSGNEKLFF.

This clone was found a few times. This chain connects TRBV29-1 to TRBJ1-3; TRBD1 might be the D (5 bases). The CDR3 sequence is 14 residues long. Germline V gives CDR1 SQVTM, CDR2 ANQGSEA. V lost 7 bases and J lost 1, with 14 bases in between. The CDR3 sequence: CSADPGQSGNTIYF. CDR3 nucleotide sequence: TGCAGCGCCGACCCGGGGCAGTCTGGAAACACCATATATTTT.

This clone showed up just a few times. The J gene is TRBJ1-5, the V gene TRBV2, with 8 bases identical to TRBD1. Germline V gives CDR1 SNHLY, CDR2 FYNNEI. This CDR3 has 15 residues. Losses at the gene ends were 8 bases for V and 5 bases for J; bases not matched to a gene: 11. CDR3 amino acids: CASAILDRVDQPQHF. The CDR3 DNA follows: TGTGCCAGCGCCATATTGGACAGGGTAGATCAGCCCCAGCATTTT.

V gene TRBV27 combines with J gene TRBJ2-4, with D perhaps matching TRBD2 (6 bases). The CDR3 runs to 16 residues. Germline CDR1 reads MNHEY; CDR2 reads SMNVEV (reference sequence). Trimming stripped 3 bases from V and 1 base from J, with 13 bases between. DNA of the CDR3: TGTGCCAGCAGTTTGATCGGGGGTGGGGCCAAAAACATTCAGTACTTC. Protein: CASSLIGGGAKNIQYF.

This chain joins TRBV15 and TRBJ1-1; TRBD1 aligns across 9 bases. J was trimmed by 4 bases and V by 8 bases; bases with no gene match: 5. Per the germline V gene, CDR1 is LNHNV and CDR2 is YYDKDF (reference sequence). CDR3 length equals 13 residues. The CDR3 here is CATGDRVITEAFF. CDR3 nucleotides: TGTGCCACCGGGGACAGGGTAATCACTGAAGCTTTCTTT.

The table lists this clone with a few counts. V and J are TRBV7-2 and TRBJ2-1, with 8 bases lining up with TRBD2. The trim removed 5 bases at V and 3 bases at J, leaving 6 bases unmatched. The CDR3 has 15 amino acids. Germline loops: CDR1 SGHTA, CDR2 FQGNSA. The CDR3 is CASSLSGGVYNEQFF. Written as DNA, the CDR3 is TGTGCCAGCAGCCTAAGCGGGGGAGTCTACAATGAGCAGTTCTTC.

V usage is TRBV15 and J usage is TRBJ2-3; D may be TRBD1 (6 bases). This CDR3 has 17 residues. The V and J ends lost 5 bases and 2 bases respectively, with 20 bases between them. The germline V gene has CDR1 LNHNV and CDR2 YYDKDF (reference sequence). CDR3 loop: CATSAHDRRKITDTQYF. The DNA of the CDR3 is TGTGCCACCAGCGCTCACGACAGGAGAAAAATCACAGATACGCAGTATTTT.

V and J are TRBV9 and TRBJ2-5; 7 nucleotides agree with TRBD2. J gave up 4 bases and V 4 bases, and 7 bases lay outside the gene matches. The CDR3 runs 14 residues. Per germline, CDR1 SGDLS and CDR2 YYNGEE. Here the CDR3 reads CASSPAGRGETQYF. The CDR3 DNA is TGTGCCAGCAGCCCAGCGGGACGCGGAGAGACCCAGTACTTC.

This rearrangement joins TRBV19 to TRBJ1-2, with D unresolved. CDR1 LNHDA and CDR2 SQIVND come from the germline V gene (reference sequence). The CDR3 spans 14 residues. V gave up 9 bases and J gave up 2 bases, with 16 bases separating them. The CDR3 protein is CASSLGNRNYGYTF. In DNA, the CDR3 is TGTGCCAGCTCTCTTGGGAACAGAAACTATGGCTACACCTTC. The variable domain in full, with the rest retrieved from reference TRBV19 and TRBJ1-2, is DGGITQSPKYLFRKEGQNVTLSCEQNLNHDAMYWYRQDPGQGLRLIYYSQIVNDFQKGDIAEGYSVSREKKESFPLTVTSAQKNPTAFYLCASSLGNRNYGYTFGSGTRLTVV.

This sequence joins TRBV7-7 and TRBJ2-3; the D is unclear. Germline CDR1 SSHAT, CDR2 FNYEAQ (reference sequence). The CDR3 has 15 residues. V shed 5 bases and J shed 6 bases, with 18 bases lying between them. In DNA form, the CDR3 reads TGTGCCAGCAGCCTAGGTAGAAGGAGTATGGATACGCAGTATTTT. This translates into CASSLGRRSMDTQYF.

This clone was seen a handful of times. V and J are TRBV18 and TRBJ1-5, with a possible D match to TRBD1 (5 bases). The CDR3 is made up of 14 amino acids. Per the germline V gene, CDR1 is KGHSH and CDR2 is LQKENI. Trimming shortened V by 2 bases and J by 2 bases, and 7 bases separated the two germline ends. Here the CDR3 DNA reads TGTGCCAGCTCACCAGGGGGAGGCAATCAGCCCCAGCATTTT. It translates to CASSPGGGNQPQHF. Filled out from reference TRBV18 and TRBJ1-5, the complete variable domain reads NAGVMQNPRHLVRRRGQEARLRCSPMKGHSHVYWYRQLPEEGLKFMVYLQKENIIDESGMPKERFSAEFPKEGPSILRIQQVVRGDSAAYFCASSPGGGNQPQHFGDGTRLSIL.